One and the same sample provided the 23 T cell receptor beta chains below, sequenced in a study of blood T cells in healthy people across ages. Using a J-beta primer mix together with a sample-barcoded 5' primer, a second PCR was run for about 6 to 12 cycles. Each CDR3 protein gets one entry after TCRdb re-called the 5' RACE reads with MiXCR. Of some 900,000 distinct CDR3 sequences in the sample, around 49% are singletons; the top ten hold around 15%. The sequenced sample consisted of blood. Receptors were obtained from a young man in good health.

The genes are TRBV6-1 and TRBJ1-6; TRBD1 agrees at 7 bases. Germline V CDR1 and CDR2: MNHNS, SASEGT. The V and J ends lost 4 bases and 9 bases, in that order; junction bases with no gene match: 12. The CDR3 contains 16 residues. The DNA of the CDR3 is TGTGCCAGCAGTGCCTTTAACAGGGGCGAGGGTTCACCCCTCCACTTT. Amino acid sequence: CASSAFNRGEGSPLHF.

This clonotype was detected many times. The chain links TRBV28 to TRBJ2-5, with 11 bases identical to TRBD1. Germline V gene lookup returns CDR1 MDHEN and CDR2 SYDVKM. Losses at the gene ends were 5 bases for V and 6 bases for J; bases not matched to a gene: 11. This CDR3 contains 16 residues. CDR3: CASSRTGGDRPQTQYF. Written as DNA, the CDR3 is TGTGCCAGCAGTCGGACAGGGGGCGATCGTCCCCAGACCCAGTACTTC. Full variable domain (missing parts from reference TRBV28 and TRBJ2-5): DVKVTQSSRYLVKRTGEKVFLECVQDMDHENMFWYRQDPGLGLRLIYFSYDVKMKEKGDIPEGYSVSREKKERFSLILESASTNQTSMYLCASSRTGGDRPQTQYFGPGTRLLVL.

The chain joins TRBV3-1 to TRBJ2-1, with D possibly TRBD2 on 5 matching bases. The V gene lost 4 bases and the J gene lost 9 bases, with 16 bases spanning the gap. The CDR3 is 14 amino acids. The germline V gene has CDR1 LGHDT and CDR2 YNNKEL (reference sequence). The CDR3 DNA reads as TGTGCCAGCAGCCCCAGTCCTAGCCGTACTGAGCAGTTCTTC. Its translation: CASSPSPSRTEQFF.

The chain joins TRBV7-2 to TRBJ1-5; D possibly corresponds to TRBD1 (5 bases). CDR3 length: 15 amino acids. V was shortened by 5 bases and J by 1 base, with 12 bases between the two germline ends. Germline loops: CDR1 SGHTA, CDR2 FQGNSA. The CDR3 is CASSGGGMSNQPQHF. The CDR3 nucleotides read TGTGCCAGCAGCGGGGGGGGGATGAGCAATCAGCCCCAGCATTTT.

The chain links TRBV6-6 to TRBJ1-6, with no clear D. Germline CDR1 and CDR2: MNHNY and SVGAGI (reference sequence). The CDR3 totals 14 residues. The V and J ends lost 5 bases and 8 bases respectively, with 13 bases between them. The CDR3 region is CASSMVAVDSPLHF. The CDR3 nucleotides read TGTGCCAGCAGTATGGTCGCAGTCGATTCACCCCTCCACTTT.

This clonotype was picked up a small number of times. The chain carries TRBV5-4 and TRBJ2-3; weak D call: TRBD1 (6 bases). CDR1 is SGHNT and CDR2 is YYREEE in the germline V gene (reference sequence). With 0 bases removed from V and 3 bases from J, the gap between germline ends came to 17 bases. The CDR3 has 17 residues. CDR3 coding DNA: TGTGCCAGCAGCTTGGGACGAGGGGGTATGAGGACAGATACGCAGTATTTT. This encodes CASSLGRGGMRTDTQYF.

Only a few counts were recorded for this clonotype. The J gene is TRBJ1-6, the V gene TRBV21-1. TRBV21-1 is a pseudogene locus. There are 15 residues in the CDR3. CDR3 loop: CASSPEVGDNSPLHF. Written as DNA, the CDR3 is TGTGCCAGCAGCCCCGAGGTAGGAGATAATTCACCCCTCCACTTT.

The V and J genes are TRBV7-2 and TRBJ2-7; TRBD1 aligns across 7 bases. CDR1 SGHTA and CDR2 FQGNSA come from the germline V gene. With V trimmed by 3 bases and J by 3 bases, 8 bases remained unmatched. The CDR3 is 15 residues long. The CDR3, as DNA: TGTGCCAGCAGCTTTTGGACAGGAGCCCGCTACGAGCAGTACTTC. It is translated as CASSFWTGARYEQYF. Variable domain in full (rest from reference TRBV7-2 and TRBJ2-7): GAGVSQSPSNKVTEKGKDVELRCDPISGHTALYWYRQSLGQGLEFLIYFQGNSAPDKSGLPSDRFSAERTGGSVSTLTIQRTQQEDSAVYLCASSFWTGARYEQYFGPGTRLTVT.

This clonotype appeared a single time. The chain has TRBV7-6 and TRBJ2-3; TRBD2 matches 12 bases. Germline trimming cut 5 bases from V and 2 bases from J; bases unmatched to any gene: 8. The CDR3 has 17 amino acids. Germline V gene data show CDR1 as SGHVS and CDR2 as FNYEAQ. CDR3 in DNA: TGTGCCAGCAGCCTTCCCCGACTAGCGGGGGACACAGATACGCAGTATTTT. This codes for CASSLPRLAGDTDTQYF.

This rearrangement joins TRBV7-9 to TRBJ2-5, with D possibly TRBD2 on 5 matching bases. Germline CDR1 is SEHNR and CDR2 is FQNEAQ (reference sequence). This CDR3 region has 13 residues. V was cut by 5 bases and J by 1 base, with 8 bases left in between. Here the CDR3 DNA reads TGTGCCAGCAGCCAGAGCGGCCAAGAGACCCAGTACTTC. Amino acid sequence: CASSQSGQETQYF.

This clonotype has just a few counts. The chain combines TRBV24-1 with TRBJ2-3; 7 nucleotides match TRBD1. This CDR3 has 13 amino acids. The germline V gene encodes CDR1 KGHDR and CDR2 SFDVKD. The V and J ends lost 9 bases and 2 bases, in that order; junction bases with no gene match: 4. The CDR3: CATGDRYTDTQYF. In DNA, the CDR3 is TGTGCCACCGGGGACAGATACACAGATACGCAGTATTTT.

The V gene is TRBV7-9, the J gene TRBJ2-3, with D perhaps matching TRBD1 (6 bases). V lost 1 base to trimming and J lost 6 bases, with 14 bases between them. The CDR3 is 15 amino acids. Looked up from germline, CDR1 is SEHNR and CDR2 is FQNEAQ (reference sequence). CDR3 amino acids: CASSLVRGNKDTQYF. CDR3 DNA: TGTGCCAGCAGCTTAGTGAGGGGGAATAAGGATACGCAGTATTTT.

The CDR3, as DNA: TGTGCCAGCAGCCGGCGAGAGGGGGATGAAAAACTGTTTTTT. Translating gives CASSRREGDEKLFF. This chain joins TRBV4-2 and TRBJ1-4; a weak D match, TRBD1 (6 bases). The CDR3 sequence is 14 residues long. Germline CDR1 reads LGHNA; CDR2 reads YNFKEQ. V was clipped by 4 bases and J by 6 bases, with 12 bases between them.

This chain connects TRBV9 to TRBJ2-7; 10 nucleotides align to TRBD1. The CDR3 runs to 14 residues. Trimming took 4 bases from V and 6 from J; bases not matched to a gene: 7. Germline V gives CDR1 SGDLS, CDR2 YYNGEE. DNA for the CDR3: TGTGCCAGCAGCACGGACAGGGGGTATACCGAGCAGTACTTC. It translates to CASSTDRGYTEQYF.

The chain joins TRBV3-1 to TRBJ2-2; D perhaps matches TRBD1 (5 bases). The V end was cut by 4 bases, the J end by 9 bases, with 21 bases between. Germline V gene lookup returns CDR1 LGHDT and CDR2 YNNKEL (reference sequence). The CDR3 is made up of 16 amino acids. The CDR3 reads CASSPNDSNRGRELFF. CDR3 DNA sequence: TGTGCCAGCAGCCCAAATGATTCTAATAGGGGCCGGGAGCTGTTTTTT.

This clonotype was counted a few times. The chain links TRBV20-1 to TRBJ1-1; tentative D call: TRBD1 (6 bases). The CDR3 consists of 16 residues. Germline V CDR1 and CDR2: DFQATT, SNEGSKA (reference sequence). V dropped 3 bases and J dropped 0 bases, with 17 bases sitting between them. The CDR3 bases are TGCAGTGCTAGGGACAGTGGAAAGGGGTTGAACACTGAAGCTTTCTTT. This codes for CSARDSGKGLNTEAFF.

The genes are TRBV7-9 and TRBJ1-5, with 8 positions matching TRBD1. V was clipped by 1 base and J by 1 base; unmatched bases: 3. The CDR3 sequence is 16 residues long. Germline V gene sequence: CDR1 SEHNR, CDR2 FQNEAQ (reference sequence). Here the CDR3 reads CASSLGTGSSNQPQHF. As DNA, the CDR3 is TGTGCCAGCAGCTTAGGGACAGGGTCGAGCAATCAGCCCCAGCATTTT.

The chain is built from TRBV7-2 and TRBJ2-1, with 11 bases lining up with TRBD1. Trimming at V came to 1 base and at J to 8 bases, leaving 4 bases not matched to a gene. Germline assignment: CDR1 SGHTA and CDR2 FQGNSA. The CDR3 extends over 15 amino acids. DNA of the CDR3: TGTGCCAGCAGCTTAGTGTGGACAGGGGGCCATGAGCAGTTCTTC. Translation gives CASSLVWTGGHEQFF.

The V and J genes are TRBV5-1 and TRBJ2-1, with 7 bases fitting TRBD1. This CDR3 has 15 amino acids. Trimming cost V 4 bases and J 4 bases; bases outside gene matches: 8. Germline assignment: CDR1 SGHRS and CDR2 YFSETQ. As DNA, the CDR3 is TGCGCCAGCAGCACCGAAGGGGGCTGGTACAATGAGCAGTTCTTC. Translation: CASSTEGGWYNEQFF.

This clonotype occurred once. The CDR3 loop is CASSLPPGVGRGEAFF. CDR3 nucleotide sequence: TGTGCCAGCAGCCTTCCGCCGGGAGTCGGGCGCGGTGAAGCTTTCTTT. This sequence joins TRBV11-2 and TRBJ1-1; D gene uncertain. V shed 5 bases and J shed 7 bases, with 23 bases lying between them. The CDR3 is made up of 16 amino acids. CDR1 and CDR2 (germline): SGHAT, FQNNGV. The full variable domain, completed using reference TRBV11-2 and TRBJ1-1, is EAGVAQSPRYKIIEKRQSVAFWCNPISGHATLYWYQQILGQGPKLLIQFQNNGVVDDSQLPKDRFSAERLKGVDSTLKIQPAKLEDSAVYLCASSLPPGVGRGEAFFGQGTRLTVV.

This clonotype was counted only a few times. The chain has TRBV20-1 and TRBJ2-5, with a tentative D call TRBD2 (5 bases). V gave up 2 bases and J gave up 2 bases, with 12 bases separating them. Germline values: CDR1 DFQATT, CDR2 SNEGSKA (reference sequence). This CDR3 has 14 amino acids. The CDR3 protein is CSARWAGKQETQYF. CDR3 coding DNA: TGCAGTGCTAGATGGGCCGGGAAACAAGAGACCCAGTACTTC.

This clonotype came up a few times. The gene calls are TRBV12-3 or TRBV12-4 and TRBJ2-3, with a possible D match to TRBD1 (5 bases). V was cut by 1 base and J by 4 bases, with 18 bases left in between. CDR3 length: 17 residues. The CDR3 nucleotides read TGTGCCAGCAGTTTAGGGGGTGGGGCAGGGCGAGCAGATACGCAGTATTTT. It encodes CASSLGGGAGRADTQYF.

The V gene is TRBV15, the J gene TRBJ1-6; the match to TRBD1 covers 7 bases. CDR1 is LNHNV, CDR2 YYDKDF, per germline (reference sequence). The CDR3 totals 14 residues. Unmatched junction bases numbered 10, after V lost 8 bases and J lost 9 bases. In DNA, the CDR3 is TGTGCCACCGCTACCGGGGACAGAGGTTCACCCCTCCACTTT. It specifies CATATGDRGSPLHF.